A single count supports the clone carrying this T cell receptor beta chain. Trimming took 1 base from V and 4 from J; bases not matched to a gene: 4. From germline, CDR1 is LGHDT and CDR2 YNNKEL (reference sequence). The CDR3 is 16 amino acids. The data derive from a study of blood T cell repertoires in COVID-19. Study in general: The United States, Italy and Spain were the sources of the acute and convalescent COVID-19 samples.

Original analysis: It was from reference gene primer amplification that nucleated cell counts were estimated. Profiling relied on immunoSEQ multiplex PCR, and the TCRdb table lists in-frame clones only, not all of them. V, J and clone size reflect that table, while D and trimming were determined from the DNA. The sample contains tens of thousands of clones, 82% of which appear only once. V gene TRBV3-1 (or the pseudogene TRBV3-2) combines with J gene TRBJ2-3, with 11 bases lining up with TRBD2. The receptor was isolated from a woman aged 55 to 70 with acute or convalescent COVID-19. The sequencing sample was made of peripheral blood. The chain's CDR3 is CASSQVGSGRADTQYF. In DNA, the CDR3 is TGTGCCAGCAGCCAAGTTGGTAGCGGGAGGGCAGATACGCAGTATTTT.